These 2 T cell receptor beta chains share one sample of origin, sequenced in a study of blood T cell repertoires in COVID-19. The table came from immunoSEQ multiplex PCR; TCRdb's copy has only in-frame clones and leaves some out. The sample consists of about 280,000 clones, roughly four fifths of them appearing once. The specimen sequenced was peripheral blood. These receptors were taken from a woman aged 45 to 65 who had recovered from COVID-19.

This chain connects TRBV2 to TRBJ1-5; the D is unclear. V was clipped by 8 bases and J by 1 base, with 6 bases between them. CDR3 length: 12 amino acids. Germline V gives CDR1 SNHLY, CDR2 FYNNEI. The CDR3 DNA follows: TGTGCCAGCCGCGTCAGCAATCAGCCCCAGCATTTT. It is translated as CASRVSNQPQHF.

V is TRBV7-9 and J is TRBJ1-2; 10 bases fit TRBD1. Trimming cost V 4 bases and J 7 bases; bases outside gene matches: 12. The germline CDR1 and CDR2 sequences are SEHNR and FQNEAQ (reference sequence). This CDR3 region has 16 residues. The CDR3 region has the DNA TGTGCCAGCAGCTCCAACACCGACAGGGGGCTTGGTGGCTACACCTTC. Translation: CASSSNTDRGLGGYTF.